These 20 T cell receptor beta chains share one sample of origin, sequenced in a study of spatial heterogeneity in lung cancer. Time point in this sample: blood at routine non-recurrence follow-up after resection. Tumor, nontumor lung or frozen PBMC supplied whole RNA that was sequenced unsorted. TCRdb reprocessed the 5' RACE reads with MiXCR, giving one entry per CDR3 protein. The sample holds about 52,000 distinct CDR3 sequences, more than 6.5% seen once. Sequences were derived from PBMCs, sampled at follow-up. The source is a female donor with early-stage non-small cell lung cancer.

In this sample, this clonotype turned up many times. As DNA, the CDR3 is TGCGCCAGCAGCTTGGAAGGGGCAATGATCGAGCAGTACTTC. Amino acid sequence: CASSLEGAMIEQYF. The chain carries TRBV5-1 and TRBJ2-7; possible D gene TRBD1, 5 bases. V was shortened by 0 bases and J by 6 bases, with 13 bases between the two germline ends. The CDR3 is 14 residues long. Germline V CDR1 and CDR2: SGHRS, YFSETQ.

The sample holds many counts of this clonotype. The V call is TRBV15, the J call TRBJ2-5; no clear D gene. The CDR3 runs 14 residues. The germline V gene encodes CDR1 LNHNV and CDR2 YYDKDF (reference sequence). V shed 0 bases and J shed 2 bases, with 7 bases lying between them. The CDR3 protein is CATSRDPQQETQYF. CDR3 nucleotides: TGTGCCACCAGCAGAGATCCACAGCAAGAGACCCAGTACTTC.

This clonotype was counted many times. V gene TRBV15 combines with J gene TRBJ1-1; D may be TRBD1 (5 bases). CDR3 size: 15 residues. V lost 5 bases, J lost 2 bases, and 15 bases lay in between. Germline CDR1 and CDR2: LNHNV and YYDKDF (reference sequence). CDR3 sequence: CATSHRGRDNTEAFF. The CDR3 region has the DNA TGTGCCACCAGCCATCGAGGCAGGGACAACACTGAAGCTTTCTTT.

The chain employs TRBV28 and TRBJ2-7; D remains ambiguous. The length of the CDR3 is 13 residues. The V end lost 6 bases, the J end lost 3 bases, and 12 bases lay between the germline ends. CDR1 and CDR2 (germline): MDHEN, SYDVKM. The CDR3 coding sequence is TGTGCCAGCAGCTCCCCAAGGGTCTACGAGCAGTACTTC. Encoded protein: CASSSPRVYEQYF.

This clonotype was counted at least ten times. The chain links TRBV7-8 to TRBJ1-1, with D tentatively TRBD1 (5 bases). This CDR3 region has 16 residues. The V end was cut by 4 bases, the J end by 0 bases, with 15 bases between. Germline CDR1 is SGHVS and CDR2 is FQNEAQ. CDR3 residues: CASSWEEGALNTEAFF. The CDR3 DNA reads TGTGCCAGCAGCTGGGAGGAAGGGGCGCTGAACACTGAAGCTTTCTTT.

This clonotype was counted at least ten times. The junction and the germline gene differ at one end; a read error may be behind it. CDR3 in amino acids: CASSSNPGGQEF. CDR3 nucleotide sequence: TGTGCCAGCAGCTCGAACCCAGGGGGGCAGGAGTTT. The gene calls are TRBV7-2 and TRBJ1-1, with 7 bases lining up with TRBD1. The CDR3 spans 12 residues. Germline V CDR1 and CDR2: SGHTA, FQGNSA.

This clonotype was picked up many times. This chain links TRBV7-2 with TRBJ2-5; D gene unclear. This CDR3 has 14 residues. V shed 2 bases and J shed 1 base, with 8 bases lying between them. Germline V gene data show CDR1 as SGHTA and CDR2 as FQGNSA. In DNA form, the CDR3 reads TGTGCCAGCAGCTTATCCTGGGCCCAAGAGACCCAGTACTTC. Protein sequence: CASSLSWAQETQYF.

The chain combines TRBV10-3 with TRBJ2-7, with a possible D match to TRBD2 (6 bases). The germline CDR1 and CDR2 sequences are ENHRY and SYGVKD. The ends were cut back, 0 bases at V and 6 bases at J, with 9 bases in the middle. The CDR3 has 13 residues. CDR3 region: CAISESPGGEQYF. The CDR3 nucleotides read TGTGCCATCAGTGAGTCACCCGGGGGCGAGCAGTACTTC.

This clonotype was counted between two and nine times. This chain joins TRBV3-1 and TRBJ2-1, with 10 positions matching TRBD2. The V gene's germline CDR1 is LGHDT and CDR2 YNNKEL (reference sequence). The CDR3 consists of 16 residues. The V gene end was trimmed by 4 bases and the J gene end by 7 bases; junction bases not matched to a gene: 10. The DNA of the CDR3 is TGTGCCAGCAGCCCCCAGGCGACTAGCGGGCCGAATGAGCAGTTCTTC. As protein: CASSPQATSGPNEQFF.

This clonotype has more than one count but fewer than ten. This rearrangement joins TRBV6-5 to TRBJ2-7; TRBD1 matches at 12 bases. V gave up 6 bases and J gave up 3 bases; unmatched junction bases: 6. The germline V gene encodes CDR1 MNHEY and CDR2 SVGAGI. The CDR3 length is 15 residues. The CDR3 DNA reads TGTGCCAGCAGCCGCGGGACAGGGGGCCTCTACGAGCAGTACTTC. This gives the protein CASSRGTGGLYEQYF.

In its sample, this clonotype was seen many times. The CDR3 coding sequence is TGCGCCAGCAGCTTTTTCTCGGCAGCTACCTACGAGCAGTACTTC. Translating gives CASSFFSAATYEQYF. The chain recombines TRBV5-1 with TRBJ2-7; D is unclear. CDR3 length: 15 residues. The V end lost 2 bases, the J end lost 2 bases, and 14 bases lay between the germline ends. Germline CDR1 SGHRS, CDR2 YFSETQ.

The V call is TRBV13, the J call TRBJ2-5, with a possible D match to TRBD1 (7 bases). V was trimmed by 5 bases and J by 5 bases, leaving 30 bases between them. Germline CDR1 is PRHDT and CDR2 is FYEKMQ (reference sequence). This CDR3 has 19 amino acids. CDR3 region: CASSGGLVTGEGLRETQYF. Written as DNA, the CDR3 is TGTGCCAGCAGCGGAGGGCTTGTTACAGGGGAAGGTTTAAGGGAGACCCAGTACTTC. The entire variable domain, with the rest obtained from reference TRBV13 and TRBJ2-5, is as follows: AAGVIQSPRHLIKEKRETATLKCYPIPRHDTVYWYQQGPGQDPQFLISFYEKMQSDKGSIPDRFSAQQFSDYHSELNMSSLELGDSALYFCASSGGLVTGEGLRETQYFGPGTRLLVL.

Ten or more counts support this clonotype. The chain joins TRBV18 to TRBJ1-6; 7 bases line up with TRBD1. The CDR3 has 18 amino acids. Unmatched junction bases numbered 11, after V lost 6 bases and J lost 0 bases. Germline CDR1 is KGHSH and CDR2 is LQKENI. Written as DNA, the CDR3 is TGTGCCAGCTCGTCCGGGACAGAGATAAGCTCCTATAATTCACCCCTCCACTTT. Its translation: CASSSGTEISSYNSPLHF.

The table lists this clonotype with many counts. V gene TRBV6-2 or TRBV6-3 combines with J gene TRBJ2-2; TRBD2 is a possible D gene (7 bases). The germline V gene encodes CDR1 MNHEY and CDR2 SVGEGT. The CDR3 sequence is 16 residues long. With 10 bases removed from V and 5 bases from J, the gap between germline ends came to 23 bases. DNA for the CDR3: TGTGCCACCGGAAGGGCAGACGGGGGGCGGACCGGGGAGCTGTTTTTT. It yields the protein CATGRADGGRTGELFF.

This clonotype was seen ten or more times. The CDR3 sequence: CSARETGIGAGELFF. CDR3 sequence (DNA): TGCAGTGCTAGAGAAACAGGGATCGGCGCCGGGGAGCTGTTTTTT. The chain employs TRBV20-1 and TRBJ2-2, with a weak D call TRBD1 (6 bases). CDR1 DFQATT and CDR2 SNEGSKA come from the germline V gene (reference sequence). This CDR3 spans 15 amino acids. Deletions cut 0 bases from V and 6 bases from J, with 14 bases between.

This clonotype was detected many times. The rearrangement uses TRBV24-1 and TRBJ2-5; weak D call: TRBD2 (5 bases). From germline, CDR1 is KGHDR and CDR2 SFDVKD. CDR3 length equals 12 residues. Trimming removed 3 bases at V and 5 bases at J, with 6 bases between. The DNA of the CDR3 is TGTGCCACCAGTGATCCGGGGGAGACCCAGTACTTC. Its protein is CATSDPGETQYF.

This clonotype was detected many times. The V call is TRBV11-2, the J call TRBJ2-1; TRBD2 matches 10 bases. V shed 5 bases, J shed 3 bases, and the junction held 7 bases outside the gene matches. The germline gives CDR1 SGHAT, CDR2 FQNNGV. The CDR3 totals 16 residues. The chain's CDR3 is CASSPTGLAVYNEQFF. For the CDR3, the DNA is TGTGCCAGCAGCCCGACCGGACTAGCGGTCTACAATGAGCAGTTCTTC.

V gene TRBV7-2 combines with J gene TRBJ2-5; weak D call: TRBD1 (6 bases). The CDR3 is 14 amino acids. Germline V lookup: CDR1 SGHTA, CDR2 FQGNSA. Trimming left V 1 base short and J 5 bases short, with 11 bases between. The CDR3 region is CASSLDRQDETQYF. CDR3 DNA sequence: TGTGCCAGCAGCTTAGATCGACAGGATGAGACCCAGTACTTC.

The chain couples TRBV12-3 or TRBV12-4 to TRBJ1-1, with a tentative D call TRBD1 (5 bases). Trimming took 3 bases from V and 5 from J, leaving 13 bases between them. The CDR3 covers 14 residues. The CDR3 loop is CASSLAGRATEAFF. In DNA, the CDR3 is TGTGCCAGCAGTTTGGCAGGGCGGGCGACTGAAGCTTTCTTT.

This clonotype was observed many times. The V and J genes are TRBV12-3 or TRBV12-4 and TRBJ1-6; perhaps TRBD1 as D (5 bases). Between the trimmed V and J ends, which lost 5 bases and 7 bases, there was a span of 18 bases. CDR3 length: 16 residues. The CDR3 region has the DNA TGTGCCAGCAGTCCTCAATTTCAGGGACCCAATTCACCCCTCCACTTT. It yields the protein CASSPQFQGPNSPLHF.